The present entry profiles one TCR beta chain with its context. Its antigen is not identified. This sample is part of a study of response to subunit inactivated influenza vaccine. TCRdb called the RT-PCR reads again in MiXCR, with one record for every CDR3 protein. The sample consists of 650,000 to 800,000 distinct CDR3 sequences, around 13% of them appearing once. Germline loops: CDR1 SGHAT, CDR2 FQNNGV. V was pared by 2 bases and J by 4 bases, with 11 bases between. There are 15 residues in the CDR3. The study, taken as a whole, reports: The authors put forward the suggestion that each seasonal influenza vaccination may bring in only a limited number of new T cells.

The source of this sequence is a man between 50 and 59 years old who received an inactivated influenza vaccine. The sequencing used PBMCs from blood, collected around 15 days before vaccination. The chain joins TRBV11-2 to TRBJ1-4; a weak D match, TRBD1 (5 bases). CDR3 residues: CASSLMTALNEKLFF. The CDR3 nucleotides are TGTGCCAGCAGCTTAATGACAGCCCTTAATGAAAAACTGTTTTTT.